This T cell receptor beta chain comes out of a study of patients and donors after allogeneic stem cell transplantation. The CDR3 covers 17 residues. The V end was cut by 1 base, the J end by 4 bases, with 17 bases between. Germline V gene lookup returns CDR1 SGHRS and CDR2 YFSETQ. TCRdb processed the RT-PCR reads anew with MiXCR; each CDR3 protein has one entry. Of about a million distinct CDR3 sequences in the sample, roughly 18% were seen once. This clonotype was seen only a few times. The genes are TRBV5-1 and TRBJ2-2; the D gene could be TRBD1 or TRBD2 (5 bases each). This TCR derives from a human donor who was either an allogeneic HSCT recipient or a stem cell or donor lymphocyte infusion donor (not recorded which). It is not recorded whose cells these are; they may come from a transplant donor. The sequencing sample was made of blood, either unsorted or a sorted T cell fraction (not recorded which). The CDR3 nucleotides are TGCGCCAGCAGCTTGACCATCGCCGGGACCTTCACCGGGGAGCTGTTTTTT. Translation: CASSLTIAGTFTGELFF.